One sample yielded the 19 T cell receptor beta chains listed below, sequenced in a study of CD8 T cells in Susac syndrome (dated by TCRdb to between 2018 and 2021). The library was made by the immunoSEQ multiplex PCR assay. RNA was extracted using the RNeasy kit, and roughly 0.45 to 1 ug of the RNA was reverse transcribed with random hexamers. TCRdb cleaned the public reads at Q25 with fastp, built clones with MiXCR and kept in-frame beta chains. Merged by CDR3 protein, the rows form single entries marked with the most common genes and DNA. Across this sample there are approximately 100,000 distinct CDR3 sequences, with roughly 90% seen only once. The ten largest make up approximately 0.12% of the sample. Sequencing was performed on CD8+ T cells from PBMCs. The origin of the receptors is a human donor in good health.

J is TRBJ2-1 and V is TRBV3-1; TRBD2 aligns across 11 bases. The CDR3 extends over 18 amino acids. V lost 0 bases and J lost 2; bases outside the gene matches: 6. The germline gives CDR1 LGHDT, CDR2 YNNKEL (reference sequence). Here the CDR3 DNA reads TGTGCCAGCAGCCAAGATGCCGGGACTAGCGGACCCTACAATGAGCAGTTCTTC. Its protein product is CASSQDAGTSGPYNEQFF.

CDR3 DNA sequence: TGTGCCAGCAGTCCAGCTCCGAAAGGGGGCCTCTACGAGCAGTACTTC. As protein: CASSPAPKGGLYEQYF. The gene calls are TRBV27 and TRBJ2-7, with 7 bases lining up with TRBD1. Trimming removed 5 bases from V and 3 bases from J; junction bases left unmatched: 13. Germline lookup yields CDR1 MNHEY and CDR2 SMNVEV (reference sequence). CDR3 length: 16 residues.

V usage is TRBV6-2 or TRBV6-3 and J usage is TRBJ2-3; no clear D. V lost 5 bases, J lost 4 bases, and 4 bases lay in between. The CDR3 sequence is 11 residues long. Germline V gene sequence: CDR1 MNHEY, CDR2 SVGEGT. DNA for the CDR3: TGTGCCAGCAGTGAGTCAGATACGCAGTATTTT. It specifies CASSESDTQYF.

The chain combines TRBV9 with TRBJ1-1; 7 bases fit TRBD1. CDR1 is SGDLS, CDR2 YYNGEE, per germline. V trimming: 4 bases; J trimming: 5 bases; junction bases outside the gene matches: 8. This CDR3 has 14 residues. The DNA of the CDR3 is TGTGCCAGCAGCAACCGGGACAGAAATACTGAAGCTTTCTTT. Its translation: CASSNRDRNTEAFF. Full variable domain (missing parts from reference TRBV9 and TRBJ1-1): DSGVTQTPKHLITATGQRVTLRCSPRSGDLSVYWYQQSLDQGLQFLIQYYNGEERAKGNILERFSAQQFPDLHSELNLSSLELGDSALYFCASSNRDRNTEAFFGQGTRLTVV.

J is TRBJ1-3 and V is TRBV16, with D possibly being TRBD1 (5 bases). The CDR3 totals 14 residues. V lost 0 bases and J lost 5, with 8 bases in between. CDR1 and CDR2 (germline): KGHSY, FQNENV. CDR3 residues: CASSQSDNRNTIYF. The CDR3 bases are TGTGCCAGCAGCCAATCGGACAACAGAAACACCATATATTTT.

V is TRBV12-3 or TRBV12-4 and J is TRBJ2-7; TRBD1 agrees at 9 bases. With 7 bases clipped from V and 3 bases from J, the junction kept 10 bases outside the gene matches. The CDR3 runs to 15 residues. The CDR3 reads CASTTYGTGIYEQYF. Written as DNA, the CDR3 is TGTGCCAGCACCACATATGGGACAGGGATCTACGAGCAGTACTTC.

The V gene is TRBV28, the J gene TRBJ1-1; D is undetermined. V was pared by 6 bases and J by 7 bases, with 15 bases between. The CDR3 has 13 amino acids. In germline, CDR1 is MDHEN, CDR2 SYDVKM. The CDR3 DNA reads TGTGCCAGCAGGACCGCCTCAGGACGTGAAGCTTTCTTT. Its protein is CASRTASGREAFF.

There are a few counts of this clonotype. The chain recombines TRBV27 with TRBJ1-1; 7 bases fit TRBD1. The germline gives CDR1 MNHEY, CDR2 SMNVEV (reference sequence). The CDR3 sequence is 14 residues long. V trimming: 5 bases; J trimming: 2 bases; junction bases outside the gene matches: 5. Here the CDR3 DNA reads TGTGCCAGCAGTAGCGGACAGGAAAACACTGAAGCTTTCTTT. Its translation is CASSSGQENTEAFF.

This chain links TRBV7-2 with TRBJ2-7; D call uncertain. V lost 5 bases to trimming and J lost 3 bases, with 17 bases between them. CDR3 length: 15 residues. Per germline, CDR1 SGHTA and CDR2 FQGNSA. CDR3 sequence (DNA): TGTGCCAGCAGCATGGCTTCTGGTGGCATCTACGAGCAGTACTTC. Amino acid sequence: CASSMASGGIYEQYF.

The chain has TRBV7-9 and TRBJ2-2, with D possibly TRBD1 on 5 matching bases. Per the germline V gene, CDR1 is SEHNR and CDR2 is FQNEAQ (reference sequence). The CDR3 extends over 16 amino acids. Between the trimmed V and J ends, which lost 0 bases and 1 base, there was a span of 9 bases. The CDR3 bases are TGTGCCAGCAGCTTAGCGCAGGGCGAGAACACCGGGGAGCTGTTTTTT. This encodes CASSLAQGENTGELFF.

The J gene is TRBJ2-5, the V gene TRBV10-3; 14 bases are shared with TRBD2. CDR3 length equals 15 residues. Trimming at V came to 4 bases and at J to 4 bases, leaving 2 bases not matched to a gene. Germline V gene sequence: CDR1 ENHRY, CDR2 SYGVKD. Here the CDR3 DNA reads TGTGCCATCAGTGCAGGACTAGCGGGAGGAGAGACCCAGTACTTC. Translating it yields CAISAGLAGGETQYF.

The rearrangement uses TRBV6-1 and TRBJ2-2; no firm D call. CDR3 length equals 14 residues. CDR1 is MNHNS, CDR2 SASEGT, per germline. The V and J ends lost 0 bases and 3 bases respectively, with 5 bases between them. CDR3 amino acids: CASSEAPYTGELFF. CDR3 DNA: TGTGCCAGCAGTGAAGCTCCGTACACCGGGGAGCTGTTTTTT.

In DNA form, the CDR3 reads TGCGCCAGCAGCTTGTTCGACAGATCTTATGGCTACACCTTC. Its translation is CASSLFDRSYGYTF. This chain uses TRBV5-1 with TRBJ1-2, with D possibly TRBD1 on 5 matching bases. Per the germline V gene, CDR1 is SGHRS and CDR2 is YFSETQ. Trimming removed 1 base from V and 5 bases from J, with 12 bases in between. The CDR3 loop spans 14 amino acids.

V is TRBV20-1 and J is TRBJ2-1; 12 nucleotides match TRBD2. Germline loops: CDR1 DFQATT, CDR2 SNEGSKA (reference sequence). The length of the CDR3 is 17 residues. The V segment lost 1 base and the J segment 9 bases; nucleotides outside the gene matches: 13. The CDR3 DNA follows: TGCAGTGCTAGAGGTGGGAGGCTAGCGGGAGGGCTTAGTGAGCAGTTCTTC. It is translated as CSARGGRLAGGLSEQFF.

V gene TRBV7-2 combines with J gene TRBJ2-7, with no clear D. V lost 5 bases and J lost 0, with 14 bases in between. Per the germline V gene, CDR1 is SGHTA and CDR2 is FQGNSA. There are 15 residues in the CDR3. CDR3 DNA sequence: TGTGCCAGCAGCACCCGTTGGGCTAGCTCCTACGAGCAGTACTTC. Translating it yields CASSTRWASSYEQYF.

This rearrangement joins TRBV7-6 to TRBJ2-5; a possible D gene is TRBD1 (6 bases). Trimming left V 6 bases short and J 5 bases short, with 13 bases between. CDR1 SGHVS and CDR2 FNYEAQ come from the germline V gene. The CDR3 consists of 13 residues. CDR3 in amino acids: CASSYRAVETQYF. In DNA form, the CDR3 reads TGTGCCAGCAGTTACAGGGCGGTGGAGACCCAGTACTTC.

V usage is TRBV27 and J usage is TRBJ2-5; tentative D call: TRBD1 (5 bases). V was clipped by 0 bases and J by 9 bases, with 11 bases between them. The CDR3 consists of 13 residues. Looked up from germline, CDR1 is MNHEY and CDR2 is SMNVEV (reference sequence). CDR3 loop: CASSLSYQGAQYF. In DNA, the CDR3 is TGTGCCAGCAGTTTATCTTACCAAGGGGCCCAGTACTTC.

V usage is TRBV7-3 and J usage is TRBJ2-1; no clear D. Trimming took 3 bases from V and 5 from J, leaving 5 bases between them. The V gene's germline CDR1 is SGHTA and CDR2 FQGTGA. The CDR3 contains 12 residues. The CDR3 DNA reads as TGTGCCAGCAGCTTGGTAGACAATGAGCAGTTCTTC. Translation gives CASSLVDNEQFF.

V usage is TRBV20-1 and J usage is TRBJ1-6; tentatively, D is TRBD1 (5 bases). Germline lookup yields CDR1 DFQATT and CDR2 SNEGSKA (reference sequence). The V end lost 0 bases, the J end lost 9 bases, and 15 bases lay between the germline ends. The CDR3 consists of 15 residues. CDR3 nucleotide sequence: TGCAGTGCTAGAGATGGTCAGGGTAAGGGTTCACCCCTCCACTTT. It codes for CSARDGQGKGSPLHF.